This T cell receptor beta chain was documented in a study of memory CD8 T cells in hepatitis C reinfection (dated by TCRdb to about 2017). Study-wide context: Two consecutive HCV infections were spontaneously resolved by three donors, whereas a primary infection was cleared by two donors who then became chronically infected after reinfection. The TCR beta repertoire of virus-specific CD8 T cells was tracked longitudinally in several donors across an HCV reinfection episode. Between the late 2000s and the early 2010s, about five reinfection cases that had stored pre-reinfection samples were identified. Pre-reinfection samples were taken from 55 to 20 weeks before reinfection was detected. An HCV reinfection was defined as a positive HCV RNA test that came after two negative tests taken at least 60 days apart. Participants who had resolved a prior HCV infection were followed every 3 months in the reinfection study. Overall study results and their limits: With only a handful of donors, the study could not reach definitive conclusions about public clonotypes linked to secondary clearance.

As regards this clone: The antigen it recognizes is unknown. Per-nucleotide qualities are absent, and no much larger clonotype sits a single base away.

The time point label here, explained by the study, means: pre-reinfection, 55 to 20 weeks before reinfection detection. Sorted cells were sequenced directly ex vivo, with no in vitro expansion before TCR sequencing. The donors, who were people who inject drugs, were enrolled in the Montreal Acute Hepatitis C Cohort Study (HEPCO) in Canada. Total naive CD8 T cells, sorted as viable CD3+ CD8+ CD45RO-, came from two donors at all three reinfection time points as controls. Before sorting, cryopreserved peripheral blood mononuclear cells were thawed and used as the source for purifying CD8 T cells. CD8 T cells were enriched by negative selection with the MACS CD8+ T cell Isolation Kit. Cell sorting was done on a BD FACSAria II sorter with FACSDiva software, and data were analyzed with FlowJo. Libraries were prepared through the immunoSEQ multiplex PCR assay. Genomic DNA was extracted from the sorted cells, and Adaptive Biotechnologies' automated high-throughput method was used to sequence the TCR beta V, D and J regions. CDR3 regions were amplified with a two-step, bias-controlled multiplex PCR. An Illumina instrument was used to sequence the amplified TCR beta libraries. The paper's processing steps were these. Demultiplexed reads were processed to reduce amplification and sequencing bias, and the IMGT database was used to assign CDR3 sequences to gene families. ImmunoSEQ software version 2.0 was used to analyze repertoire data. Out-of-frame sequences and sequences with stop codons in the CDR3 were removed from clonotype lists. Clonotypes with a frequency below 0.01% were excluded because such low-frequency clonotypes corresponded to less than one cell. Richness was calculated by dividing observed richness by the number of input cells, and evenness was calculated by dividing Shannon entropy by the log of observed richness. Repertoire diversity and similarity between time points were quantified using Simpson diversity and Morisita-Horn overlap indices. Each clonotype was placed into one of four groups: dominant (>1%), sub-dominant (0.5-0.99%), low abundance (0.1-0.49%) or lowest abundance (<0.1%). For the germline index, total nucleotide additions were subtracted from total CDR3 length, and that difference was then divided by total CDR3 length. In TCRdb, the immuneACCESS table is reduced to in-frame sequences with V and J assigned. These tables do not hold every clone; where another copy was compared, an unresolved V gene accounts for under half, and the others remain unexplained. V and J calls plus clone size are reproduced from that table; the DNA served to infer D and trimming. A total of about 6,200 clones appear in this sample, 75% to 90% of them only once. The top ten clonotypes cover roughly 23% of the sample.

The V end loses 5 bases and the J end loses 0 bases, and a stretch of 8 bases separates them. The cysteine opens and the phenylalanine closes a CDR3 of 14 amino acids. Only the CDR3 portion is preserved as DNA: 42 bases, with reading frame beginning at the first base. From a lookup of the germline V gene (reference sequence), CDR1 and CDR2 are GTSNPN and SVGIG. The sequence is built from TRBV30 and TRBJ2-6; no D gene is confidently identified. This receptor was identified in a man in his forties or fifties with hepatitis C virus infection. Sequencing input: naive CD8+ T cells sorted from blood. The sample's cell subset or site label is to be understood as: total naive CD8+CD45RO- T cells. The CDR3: CAWDTVSGANVLTF. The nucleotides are TGTGCCTGGGACACAGTCTCTGGGGCCAACGTCCTGACTTTC.